A selection of T cell receptor beta chains follows, all from one sample in a study of blood T cell repertoires in COVID-19. The protocol was immunoSEQ multiplex PCR, while the TCRdb copy is restricted to in-frame clones and leaves out a portion. The profile shows a few hundred thousand clones, 85% of them singletons. Input material: peripheral blood. These receptors all stem from a woman between 18 and 29 years old with acute or convalescent COVID-19. Both conserved end residues are part of each CDR3. A D gene is named only where the DNA matches it firmly.

TRBV2	NA	15	TRBJ1-6	TGTGCCAGCGACGAAACGGGGAAGGGAAATTCACCCCTCCACTTT	CASDETGKGNSPLHF
TRBV6-4	TRBD2	15	TRBJ2-3	TGTGCCAGCAGTGAACTAGCGGGAAGGCAGGATACGCAGTATTTT	CASSELAGRQDTQYF
TRBV6-5	NA	13	TRBJ2-3	TGTGCCAGCAGACGAGCGAGCACAGATACGCAGTATTTT	CASRRASTDTQYF
TRBV7-8	TRBD2	16	TRBJ2-7	TGTGCCAGCAGCCCCCGGGGACTAGCGGGAAGGGGAGAGCAGTACTTC	CASSPRGLAGRGEQYF
TRBV10-2	NA	16	TRBJ1-4	TGCGCCAGCAGTGACCCGCCTGACACATCTGAGGAAAAACTGTTTTTT	CASSDPPDTSEEKLFF
TRBV27	NA	14	TRBJ1-1	TGTGCCAGCAGGCCAGGGGCCCCCAACACTGAAGCTTTCTTT	CASRPGAPNTEAFF
TRBV6-1	NA	13	TRBJ2-5	TGTGCCAGCAGTGAGTTCCCGAGGGAGACCCAGTACTTC	CASSEFPRETQYF
TRBV5-1	NA	14	TRBJ1-5	TGCGCCAGCAGCTTGGTAGGGGAGGATCAGCCCCAGCATTTT	CASSLVGEDQPQHF
TRBV7-9	TRBD1	16	TRBJ1-3	TGTGCCAGCAGCATGAACCGGGACAGCAATGGAAACACCATATATTTT	CASSMNRDSNGNTIYF
TRBV5-1	NA	15	TRBJ1-3	TGCGCCAGCAGCCGAAATTCCTACTCTGGAAACACCATATATTTT	CASSRNSYSGNTIYF
TRBV6-2/TRBV6-3	TRBD1	17	TRBJ1-5	TGTGCCAGCAGTTTCAACCAGGGGGCCCCTTTCAATCAGCCCCAGCATTTT	CASSFNQGAPFNQPQHF